These T cell receptor beta chains were read from a single sample in a study of blood T cell repertoires in COVID-19. Profiling relied on immunoSEQ multiplex PCR, and the TCRdb table lists in-frame clones only, not all of them. Here the sample spans about 73,000 clones, 70% to 80% being singletons. Sequenced material: peripheral blood. The receptors stem from a man between 65 and 85 years old with COVID-19, enrolled during active disease. CDR3s include the opening cysteine and the closing phenylalanine or tryptophan. The D gene is left open where the match is weak. Some rows mark clone size as missing; the rest say once, few, many or name a class of expanded clone.

clone size: NA; D gene: TRBD2; J gene: TRBJ2-3; V gene: TRBV25-1; CDR3 protein: CASRPSGSTDTQYF; CDR3 DNA: TGTGCCAGCAGGCCTAGCGGGAGCACAGATACGCAGTATTTT
clone size: NA; D gene: TRBD1; J gene: TRBJ1-4; V gene: TRBV25-1; CDR3 protein: CASSASGTGVGEKLFF; CDR3 DNA: TGTGCCAGCAGTGCCTCCGGGACAGGGGTGGGAGAAAAACTGTTTTTT
clone size: NA; D gene: NA; J gene: TRBJ1-1; V gene: TRBV29-1; CDR3 protein: CSGRHQGNTEAFF; CDR3 DNA: TGCAGCGGCAGACACCAAGGGAACACTGAAGCTTTCTTT
clone size: NA; D gene: NA; J gene: TRBJ2-7; V gene: TRBV13; CDR3 protein: CASSLTRYEQYF; CDR3 DNA: TGTGCCAGCAGTTTAACGCGTTACGAGCAGTACTTC
clone size: NA; D gene: NA; J gene: TRBJ2-7; V gene: TRBV27; CDR3 protein: CASSNLLTGIYEQYF; CDR3 DNA: TGTGCCAGCAGCAACCTCCTTACAGGGATTTACGAGCAGTACTTC
clone size: NA; D gene: NA; J gene: TRBJ2-3; V gene: TRBV20-1; CDR3 protein: CSASRTDTQYF; CDR3 DNA: TGCAGTGCTAGCAGGACAGATACGCAGTATTTT
clone size: once; D gene: TRBD2; J gene: TRBJ2-1; V gene: TRBV6-2/TRBV6-3; CDR3 protein: CASSSASGRPRSSYNEQFF; CDR3 DNA: TGTGCCAGCAGTTCGGCTAGCGGGAGGCCTCGGAGCTCCTACAATGAGCAGTTCTTC
clone size: NA; D gene: TRBD2; J gene: TRBJ2-7; V gene: TRBV6-2/TRBV6-3; CDR3 protein: CASSYTSGPYEQYF; CDR3 DNA: TGTGCCAGCAGTTACACTAGCGGCCCCTACGAGCAGTACTTC
clone size: NA; D gene: TRBD2; J gene: TRBJ2-1; V gene: TRBV10-1; CDR3 protein: CASSEWLAGDEQFF; CDR3 DNA: TGCGCCAGCAGTGAGTGGCTAGCGGGAGATGAGCAGTTCTTC
clone size: NA; D gene: NA; J gene: TRBJ2-2; V gene: TRBV10-3; CDR3 protein: CAISASAREYGELFF; CDR3 DNA: TGTGCCATCAGTGCTTCTGCCAGGGAATACGGGGAGCTGTTTTTT
clone size: NA; D gene: NA; J gene: TRBJ2-3; V gene: TRBV28; CDR3 protein: CASSRSGYTDTQYF; CDR3 DNA: TGTGCCAGCAGTCGGAGCGGTTACACAGATACGCAGTATTTT